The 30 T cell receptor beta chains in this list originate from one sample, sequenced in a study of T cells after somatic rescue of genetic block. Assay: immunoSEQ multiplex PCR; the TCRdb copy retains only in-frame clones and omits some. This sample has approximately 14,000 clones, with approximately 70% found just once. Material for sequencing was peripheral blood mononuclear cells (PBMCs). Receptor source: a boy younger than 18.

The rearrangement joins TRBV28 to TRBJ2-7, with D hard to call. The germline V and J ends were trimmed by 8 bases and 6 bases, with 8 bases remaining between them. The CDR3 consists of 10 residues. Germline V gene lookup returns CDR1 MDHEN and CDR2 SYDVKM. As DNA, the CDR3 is TGTGCCAGCGGTCTTCGCGAGCAGTACTTC. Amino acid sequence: CASGLREQYF.

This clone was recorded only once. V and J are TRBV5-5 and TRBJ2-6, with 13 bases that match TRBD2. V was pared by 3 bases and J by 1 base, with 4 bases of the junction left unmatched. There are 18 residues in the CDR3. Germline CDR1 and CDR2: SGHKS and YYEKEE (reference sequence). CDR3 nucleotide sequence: TGTGCCAGCAGCTCAGGACTAGCGGGAGAATCTGGGGCCAACGTCCTGACTTTC. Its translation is CASSSGLAGESGANVLTF.

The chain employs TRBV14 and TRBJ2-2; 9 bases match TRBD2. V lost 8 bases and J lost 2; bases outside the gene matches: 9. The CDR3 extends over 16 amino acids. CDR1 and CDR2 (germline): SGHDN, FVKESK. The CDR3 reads CASRGERGVNTGELFF. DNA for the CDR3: TGTGCCAGCCGCGGGGAGCGGGGGGTTAACACCGGGGAGCTGTTTTTT.

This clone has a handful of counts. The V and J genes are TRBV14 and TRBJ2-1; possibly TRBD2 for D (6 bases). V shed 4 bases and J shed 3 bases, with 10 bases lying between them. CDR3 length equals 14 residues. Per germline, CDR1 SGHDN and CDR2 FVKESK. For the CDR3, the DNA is TGTGCCAGCAGCCGGGACTTAAACTACAATGAGCAGTTCTTC. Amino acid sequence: CASSRDLNYNEQFF.

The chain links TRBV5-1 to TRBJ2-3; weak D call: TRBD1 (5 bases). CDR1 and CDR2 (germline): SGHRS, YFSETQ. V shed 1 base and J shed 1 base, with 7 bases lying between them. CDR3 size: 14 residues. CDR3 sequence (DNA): TGCGCCAGCAGCTTGTTACAGGGCACAGATACGCAGTATTTT. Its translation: CASSLLQGTDTQYF. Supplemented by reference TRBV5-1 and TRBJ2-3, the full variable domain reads KAGVTQTPRYLIKTRGQQVTLSCSPISGHRSVSWYQQTPGQGLQFLFEYFSETQRNKGNFPGRFSGRQFSNSRSEMNVSTLELGDSALYLCASSLLQGTDTQYFGPGTRLTVL.

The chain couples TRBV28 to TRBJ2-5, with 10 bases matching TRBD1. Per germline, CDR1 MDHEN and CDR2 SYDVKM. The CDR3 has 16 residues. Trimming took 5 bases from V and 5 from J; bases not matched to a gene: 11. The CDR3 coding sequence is TGTGCCAGCAGTAAAGCCGGGACAGGGGTATGGGAGACCCAGTACTTC. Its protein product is CASSKAGTGVWETQYF.

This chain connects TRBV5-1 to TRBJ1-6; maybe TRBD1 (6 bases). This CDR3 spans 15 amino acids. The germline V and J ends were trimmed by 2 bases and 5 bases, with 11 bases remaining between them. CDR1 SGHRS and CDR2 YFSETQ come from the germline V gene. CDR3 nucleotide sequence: TGCGCCAGCAGCTTACAGGGTGAGGATAATTCACCCCTCCACTTT. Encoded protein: CASSLQGEDNSPLHF.

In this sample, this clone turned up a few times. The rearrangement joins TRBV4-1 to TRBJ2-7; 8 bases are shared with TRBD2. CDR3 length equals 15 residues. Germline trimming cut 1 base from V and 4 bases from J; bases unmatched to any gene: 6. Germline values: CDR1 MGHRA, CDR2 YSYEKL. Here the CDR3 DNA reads TGCGCCAGCAGCCAAGGAGCGGGAGTAGGATACGAGCAGTACTTC. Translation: CASSQGAGVGYEQYF.

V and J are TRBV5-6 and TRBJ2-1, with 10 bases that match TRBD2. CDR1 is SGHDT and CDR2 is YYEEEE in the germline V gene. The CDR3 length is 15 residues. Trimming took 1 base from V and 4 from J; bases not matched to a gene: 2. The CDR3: CASSLLLAGYNEQFF. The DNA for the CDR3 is TGTGCCAGCAGCTTGCTACTAGCGGGATACAATGAGCAGTTCTTC.

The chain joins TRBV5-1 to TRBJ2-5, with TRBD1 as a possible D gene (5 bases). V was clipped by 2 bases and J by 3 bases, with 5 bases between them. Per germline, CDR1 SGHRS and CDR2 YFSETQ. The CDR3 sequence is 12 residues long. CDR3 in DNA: TGCGCCAGCAGCTTAGGGGAAGAGACCCAGTACTTC. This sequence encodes CASSLGEETQYF.

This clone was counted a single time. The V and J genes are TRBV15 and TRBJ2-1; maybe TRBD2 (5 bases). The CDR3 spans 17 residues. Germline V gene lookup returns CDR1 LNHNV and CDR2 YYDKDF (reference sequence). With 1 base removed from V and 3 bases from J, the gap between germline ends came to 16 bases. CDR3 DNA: TGTGCCACCAGCAGAGCAGGCGGGTGGAAGCTCTACAATGAGCAGTTCTTC. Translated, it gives CATSRAGGWKLYNEQFF.

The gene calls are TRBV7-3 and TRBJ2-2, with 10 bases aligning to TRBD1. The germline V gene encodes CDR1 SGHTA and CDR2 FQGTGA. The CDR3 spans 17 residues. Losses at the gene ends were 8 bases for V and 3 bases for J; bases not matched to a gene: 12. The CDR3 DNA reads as TGTGCCAGCGCCTCCCTCGCCGGGACAGGGGACACCGGGGAGCTGTTTTTT. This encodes CASASLAGTGDTGELFF.

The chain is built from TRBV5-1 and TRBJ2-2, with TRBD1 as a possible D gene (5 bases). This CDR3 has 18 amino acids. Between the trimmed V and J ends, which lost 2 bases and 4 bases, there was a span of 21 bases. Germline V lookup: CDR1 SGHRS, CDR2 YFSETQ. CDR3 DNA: TGCGCCAGCAGCTTCAGGGTAGAAGCAAGTACATCCACCGGGGAGCTGTTTTTT. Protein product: CASSFRVEASTSTGELFF.

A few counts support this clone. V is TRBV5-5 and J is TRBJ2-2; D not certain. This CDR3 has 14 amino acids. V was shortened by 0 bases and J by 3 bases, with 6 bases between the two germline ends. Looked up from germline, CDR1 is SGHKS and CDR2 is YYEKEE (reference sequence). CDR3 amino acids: CASSLVGHTGELFF. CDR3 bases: TGTGCCAGCAGCTTGGTCGGCCACACCGGGGAGCTGTTTTTT.

The CDR3 bases are TGTGCCAGCAGCCCCCTAAGGGATGTAAGGAGAACTAATGAAAAACTGTTTTTT. This sequence encodes CASSPLRDVRRTNEKLFF. The chain recombines TRBV28 with TRBJ1-4; no clear D. V dropped 6 bases and J dropped 1 base, with 21 bases sitting between them. Germline V CDR1 and CDR2: MDHEN, SYDVKM. This CDR3 region has 18 residues.

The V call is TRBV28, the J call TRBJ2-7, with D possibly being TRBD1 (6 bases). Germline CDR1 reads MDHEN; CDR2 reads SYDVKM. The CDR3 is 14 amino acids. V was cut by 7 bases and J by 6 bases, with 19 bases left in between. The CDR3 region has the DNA TGTGCCAGCACGCTGACAGGTACTACGGGCGAGCAGTACTTC. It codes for CASTLTGTTGEQYF.

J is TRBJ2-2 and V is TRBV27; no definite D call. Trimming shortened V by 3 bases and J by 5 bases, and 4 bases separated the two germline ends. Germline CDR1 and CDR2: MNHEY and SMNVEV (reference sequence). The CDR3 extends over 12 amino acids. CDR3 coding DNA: TGTGCCAGCAGTTTTAGTACCGGGGAGCTGTTTTTT. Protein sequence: CASSFSTGELFF.

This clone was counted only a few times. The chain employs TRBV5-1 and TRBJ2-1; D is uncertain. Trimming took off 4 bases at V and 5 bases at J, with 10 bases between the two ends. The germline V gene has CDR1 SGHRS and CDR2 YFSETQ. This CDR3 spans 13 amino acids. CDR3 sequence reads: CASSTLPNNEQFF. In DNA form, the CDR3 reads TGCGCCAGCAGCACCCTTCCTAACAATGAGCAGTTCTTC.

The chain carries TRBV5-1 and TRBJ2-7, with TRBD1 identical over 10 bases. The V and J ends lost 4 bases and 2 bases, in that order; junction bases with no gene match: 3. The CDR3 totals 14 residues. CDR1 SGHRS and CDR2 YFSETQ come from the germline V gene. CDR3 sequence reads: CASSRQGAPYEQYF. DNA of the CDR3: TGCGCCAGCAGCCGACAGGGGGCCCCCTACGAGCAGTACTTC.

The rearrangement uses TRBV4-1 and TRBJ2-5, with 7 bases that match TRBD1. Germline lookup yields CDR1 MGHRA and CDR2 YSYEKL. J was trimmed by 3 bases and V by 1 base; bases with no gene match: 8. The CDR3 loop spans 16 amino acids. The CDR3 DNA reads TGCGCCAGCAGCCAAGCGTGGGGACAGACTAAAGAGACCCAGTACTTC. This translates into CASSQAWGQTKETQYF.

CDR3 amino acids: CASGPDDRPNTGELFF. As DNA, the CDR3 is TGTGCTAGTGGGCCAGACGACAGGCCCAACACCGGGGAGCTGTTTTTT. The gene calls are TRBV12-5 and TRBJ2-2; perhaps TRBD1 as D (6 bases). The V gene lost 6 bases and the J gene lost 2 bases, with 16 bases spanning the gap. The germline CDR1 and CDR2 sequences are LGHNT and FRNRAP. The CDR3 has 16 amino acids. Based on the CDR3 plus reference TRBV12-5 and TRBJ2-2, the full variable domain is DARVTQTPRHKVTEMGQEVTMRCQPILGHNTVFWYRQTMMQGLELLAYFRNRAPLDDSGMPKDRFSAEMPDATLATLKIQPSEPRDSAVYFCASGPDDRPNTGELFFGEGSRLTVL.

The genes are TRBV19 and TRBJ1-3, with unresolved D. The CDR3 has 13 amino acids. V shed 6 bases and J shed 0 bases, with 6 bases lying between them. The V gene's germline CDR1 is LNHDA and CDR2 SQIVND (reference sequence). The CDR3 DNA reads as TGTGCCAGTAGGGAGTTCTCTGGAAACACCATATATTTT. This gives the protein CASREFSGNTIYF.

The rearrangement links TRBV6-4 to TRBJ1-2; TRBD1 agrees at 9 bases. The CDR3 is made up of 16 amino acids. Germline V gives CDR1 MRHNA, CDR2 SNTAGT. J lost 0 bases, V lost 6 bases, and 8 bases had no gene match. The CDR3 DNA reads TGTGCCAGCAGCTTGACAGGGGGTCTTTCTAACTATGGCTACACCTTC. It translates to CASSLTGGLSNYGYTF.

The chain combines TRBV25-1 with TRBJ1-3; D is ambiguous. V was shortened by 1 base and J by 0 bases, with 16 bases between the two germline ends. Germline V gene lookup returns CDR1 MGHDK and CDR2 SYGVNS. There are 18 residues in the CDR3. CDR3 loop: CASSELSPGRSSGNTIYF. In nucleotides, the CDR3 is TGTGCCAGCAGTGAATTAAGCCCAGGACGCTCCTCTGGAAACACCATATATTTT.

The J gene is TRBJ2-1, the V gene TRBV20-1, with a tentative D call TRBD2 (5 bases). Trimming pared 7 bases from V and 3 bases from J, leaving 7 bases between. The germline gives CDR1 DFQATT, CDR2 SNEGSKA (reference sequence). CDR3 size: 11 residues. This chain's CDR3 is CSVSVYNEQFF. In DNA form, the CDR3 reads TGCAGTGTTAGCGTCTACAATGAGCAGTTCTTC.

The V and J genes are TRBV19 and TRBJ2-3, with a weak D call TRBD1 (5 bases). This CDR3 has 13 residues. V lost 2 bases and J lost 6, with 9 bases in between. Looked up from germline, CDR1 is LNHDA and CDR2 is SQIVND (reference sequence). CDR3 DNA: TGTGCCAGTAGTATAAGGGGTGCGGATACGCAGTATTTT. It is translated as CASSIRGADTQYF.

The CDR3 reads CACSTGGEGTGELFF. Here the CDR3 DNA reads TGTGCCTGCTCCACGGGGGGGGAAGGCACCGGGGAGCTGTTTTTT. V gene TRBV28 combines with J gene TRBJ2-2, with 8 bases identical to TRBD2. The V segment lost 11 bases and the J segment 4 bases; nucleotides outside the gene matches: 12. The CDR3 runs to 15 residues. Germline-derived CDR1 and CDR2 are MDHEN and SYDVKM.

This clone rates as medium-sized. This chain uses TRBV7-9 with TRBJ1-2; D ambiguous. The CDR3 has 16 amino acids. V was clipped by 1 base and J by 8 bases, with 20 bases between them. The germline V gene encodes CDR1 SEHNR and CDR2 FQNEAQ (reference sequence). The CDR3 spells CASSLERARILQGYTF. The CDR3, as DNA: TGTGCCAGCAGCTTAGAGAGGGCGCGGATCCTCCAGGGCTACACCTTC.

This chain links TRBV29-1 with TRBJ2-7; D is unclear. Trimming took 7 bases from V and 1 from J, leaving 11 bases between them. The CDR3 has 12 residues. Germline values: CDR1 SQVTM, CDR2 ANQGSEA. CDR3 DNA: TGCAGCGCTGCGTGGGCGTCCTACGAGCAGTACTTC. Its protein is CSAAWASYEQYF.

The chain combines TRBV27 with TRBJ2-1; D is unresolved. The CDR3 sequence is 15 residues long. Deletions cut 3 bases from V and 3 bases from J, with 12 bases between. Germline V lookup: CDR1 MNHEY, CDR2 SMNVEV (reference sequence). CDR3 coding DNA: TGTGCCAGCAGTTTTAATAGGGTTGGCTACAATGAGCAGTTCTTC. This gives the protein CASSFNRVGYNEQFF.